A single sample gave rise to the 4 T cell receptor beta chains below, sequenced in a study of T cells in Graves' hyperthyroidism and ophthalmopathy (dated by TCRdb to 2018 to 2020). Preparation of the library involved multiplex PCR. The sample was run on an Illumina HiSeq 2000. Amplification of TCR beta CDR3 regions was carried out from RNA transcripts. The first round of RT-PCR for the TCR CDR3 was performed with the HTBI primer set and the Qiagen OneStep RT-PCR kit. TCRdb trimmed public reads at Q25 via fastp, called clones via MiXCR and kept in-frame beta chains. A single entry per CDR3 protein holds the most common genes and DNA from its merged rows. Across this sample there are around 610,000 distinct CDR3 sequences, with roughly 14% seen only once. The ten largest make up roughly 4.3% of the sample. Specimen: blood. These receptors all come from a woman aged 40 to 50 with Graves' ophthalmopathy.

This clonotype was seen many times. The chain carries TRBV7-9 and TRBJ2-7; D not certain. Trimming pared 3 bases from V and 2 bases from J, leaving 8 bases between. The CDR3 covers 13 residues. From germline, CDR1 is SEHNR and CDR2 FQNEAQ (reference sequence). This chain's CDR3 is CASSLGVTYEQYF. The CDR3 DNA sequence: TGTGCCAGCAGCTTGGGCGTTACCTACGAGCAGTACTTC. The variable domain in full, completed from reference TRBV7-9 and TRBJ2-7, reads DTGVSQNPRHKITKRGQNVTFRCDPISEHNRLYWYRQTLGQGPEFLTYFQNEAQLEKSRLLSDRFSAERPKGSFSTLEIQRTEQGDSAMYLCASSLGVTYEQYFGPGTRLTVT.

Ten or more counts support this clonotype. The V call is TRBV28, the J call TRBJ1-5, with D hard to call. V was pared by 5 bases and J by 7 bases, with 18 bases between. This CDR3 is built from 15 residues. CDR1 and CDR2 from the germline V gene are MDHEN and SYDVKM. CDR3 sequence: CASSPSDGSRQPQHF. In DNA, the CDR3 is TGTGCCAGCAGTCCGTCGGACGGTTCAAGGCAGCCCCAGCATTTT.

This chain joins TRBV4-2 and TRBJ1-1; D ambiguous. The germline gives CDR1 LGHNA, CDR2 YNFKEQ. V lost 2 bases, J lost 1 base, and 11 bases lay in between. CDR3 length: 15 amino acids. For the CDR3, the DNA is TGTGCCAGCAGCCAACCGGAGGTCAAGAACACTGAAGCTTTCTTT. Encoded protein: CASSQPEVKNTEAFF.

DNA for the CDR3: TGTGCCAGCAGTTACGACGGGACAGGGTACAATGAGCAGTTCTTC. It translates to CASSYDGTGYNEQFF. The chain carries TRBV6-2 or TRBV6-3 and TRBJ2-1; 9 nucleotides match TRBD1. CDR3 size: 15 residues. V lost 2 bases and J lost 4; bases outside the gene matches: 3. Germline V gene lookup returns CDR1 MNHEY and CDR2 SVGEGT.